These 25 T cell receptor beta chains share one sample of origin, sequenced in a study of blood T cell repertoires in COVID-19. TCRdb's table, derived via immunoSEQ multiplex PCR, lists solely in-frame clones and lacks some. The profile shows over 55,000 clones, around 87% of them singletons. The sequenced sample consisted of peripheral blood. The receptor set was obtained from a woman aged 80 or over with COVID-19, enrolled during active disease.

This rearrangement joins TRBV2 to TRBJ2-7; the match to TRBD1 covers 11 bases. This CDR3 is built from 14 residues. Losses at the gene ends were 4 bases for V and 6 bases for J; bases not matched to a gene: 5. Germline V lookup: CDR1 SNHLY, CDR2 FYNNEI. CDR3 in amino acids: CASSGGQGAPEQYF. As DNA, the CDR3 is TGTGCCAGCAGTGGAGGACAGGGGGCCCCCGAGCAGTACTTC.

This chain joins TRBV5-1 and TRBJ1-5, with TRBD1 matching over 10 bases. The CDR3 length is 17 residues. J gave up 4 bases and V 0 bases, and 7 bases lay outside the gene matches. Germline V gene lookup returns CDR1 SGHRS and CDR2 YFSETQ. The CDR3 is CASSLEGGQGPNQPQHF. In DNA form, the CDR3 reads TGCGCCAGCAGCTTGGAGGGGGGACAGGGGCCTAATCAGCCCCAGCATTTT.

The J gene is TRBJ2-1, the V gene TRBV2, with D unresolved. The CDR3 length is 12 residues. CDR1 and CDR2 from the germline V gene are SNHLY and FYNNEI. V lost 6 bases and J 5 bases, leaving 8 bases between the germline ends. The CDR3 loop is CASSVINNEQFF. DNA for the CDR3: TGTGCCAGCAGCGTTATTAACAATGAGCAGTTCTTC.

CDR3 in DNA: TGTGCCACCAGTGATGGGTTAGCGGGCTACAATGAGCAGTTCTTC. The encoded protein is CATSDGLAGYNEQFF. J is TRBJ2-1 and V is TRBV24-1; 7 nucleotides match TRBD2. The CDR3 covers 15 residues. Germline V gene lookup returns CDR1 KGHDR and CDR2 SFDVKD. V was pared by 3 bases and J by 3 bases, with 4 bases of the junction left unmatched.

This sequence joins TRBV15 and TRBJ2-7, with 7 bases identical to TRBD2. The CDR3 extends over 13 amino acids. V lost 2 bases to trimming and J lost 5 bases; unmatched junction nucleotides: 3. Germline lookup yields CDR1 LNHNV and CDR2 YYDKDF (reference sequence). CDR3 in DNA: TGTGCCACCAGCAGACCAGGGAGGGACGAGCAGTACTTC. Translating gives CATSRPGRDEQYF.

V gene TRBV4-1 combines with J gene TRBJ1-4; D is possibly TRBD1 (5 bases). V gave up 3 bases and J gave up 6 bases, with 11 bases separating them. The CDR3 consists of 14 residues. Germline CDR1 and CDR2: MGHRA and YSYEKL. This CDR3 reads CASSQGWGDEKLFF. The DNA of the CDR3 is TGCGCCAGCAGCCAGGGGTGGGGGGATGAAAAACTGTTTTTT.

V and J are TRBV6-5 and TRBJ1-3; the D gene is possibly TRBD1 (6 bases). V was shortened by 2 bases and J by 0 bases, with 8 bases between the two germline ends. Germline V CDR1 and CDR2: MNHEY, SVGAGI. The CDR3 extends over 15 amino acids. CDR3 sequence (DNA): TGTGCCAGCAGTTACCAAGGGGGCTCTGGAAACACCATATATTTT. Encoded protein: CASSYQGGSGNTIYF.

V and J are TRBV12-5 and TRBJ1-4, with 11 positions matching TRBD1. Germline V gene lookup returns CDR1 LGHNT and CDR2 FRNRAP. After removal of 4 bases from V and 8 bases from J, the junction contained 9 bases not matched to a gene. The length of the CDR3 is 16 residues. CDR3 in DNA: TGTGCTAGTGGTTGGGGGGACAGGGGGGTAGAGGAAAAACTGTTTTTT. This translates into CASGWGDRGVEEKLFF.

This sequence joins TRBV6-5 and TRBJ1-1; the D is unclear. Trimming pared 3 bases from V and 5 bases from J, leaving 10 bases between. The CDR3 contains 13 residues. The germline gives CDR1 MNHEY, CDR2 SVGAGI. This CDR3 is CASSYSPRTEAFF. The CDR3, as DNA: TGTGCCAGCAGTTATAGTCCGCGAACTGAAGCTTTCTTT.

J is TRBJ2-7 and V is TRBV4-1; no clear D. This CDR3 has 14 amino acids. The ends were cut back, 1 base at V and 6 bases at J, with 13 bases in the middle. Per the germline V gene, CDR1 is MGHRA and CDR2 is YSYEKL. The CDR3 reads CASSQGASGPEQYF. The CDR3 nucleotides read TGCGCCAGCAGCCAAGGAGCTAGTGGCCCCGAGCAGTACTTC.

This chain joins TRBV11-2 and TRBJ2-1; TRBD2 matches at 11 bases. Germline trimming cut 4 bases from V and 6 bases from J; bases unmatched to any gene: 11. Per the germline V gene, CDR1 is SGHAT and CDR2 is FQNNGV. This CDR3 contains 17 residues. In DNA, the CDR3 is TGTGCCAGCAGCTCCAGACCTACTAGCGGGGGCTTCAATGAGCAGTTCTTC. Amino acid sequence: CASSSRPTSGGFNEQFF.

The chain employs TRBV6-1 and TRBJ2-2; D uncertain. Trimming took off 1 base at V and 5 bases at J, with 8 bases between the two ends. The length of the CDR3 is 14 residues. The germline V gene has CDR1 MNHNS and CDR2 SASEGT. DNA for the CDR3: TGTGCCAGCAGTGAAGTCTGGCGGACCGGGGAGCTGTTTTTT. This translates into CASSEVWRTGELFF.

The chain couples TRBV3-1 (or the pseudogene TRBV3-2) to TRBJ1-2, with D tentatively TRBD1 (6 bases). Germline V CDR1 and CDR2: LGHDT, YNNKEL (reference sequence). This CDR3 has 13 amino acids. V lost 1 base to trimming and J lost 8 bases, with 11 bases between them. CDR3 residues: CASSQGGGGGYTF. CDR3 in DNA: TGTGCCAGCAGCCAAGGCGGGGGGGGCGGCTACACCTTC.

As concerns this clone: The sample carries other DNA sequences with the same CDR3. This sequence joins TRBV19 and TRBJ2-5; 10 bases match TRBD2. This CDR3 is built from 15 residues. The germline gives CDR1 LNHDA, CDR2 SQIVND (reference sequence). V lost 3 bases, J lost 4 bases, and 5 bases stayed unmatched. In nucleotides, the CDR3 is TGTGCCAGTAGTATGGGAGCGGGGGGGGCAGAGACCCAGTACTTC. It specifies CASSMGAGGAETQYF.

The rearrangement joins TRBV11-2 to TRBJ1-5, with D maybe TRBD1 (5 bases). Germline V lookup: CDR1 SGHAT, CDR2 FQNNGV. The length of the CDR3 is 14 residues. Trimming took 6 bases from V and 4 from J, leaving 13 bases between them. CDR3 sequence: CASSPGAVNQPQHF. In nucleotides, the CDR3 is TGTGCCAGCAGTCCTGGGGCAGTAAATCAGCCCCAGCATTTT.

The CDR3 DNA is TGCGCCAGCAGTGAAGGTAGCGGGGTGGCGGGCACAGATACGCAGTATTTT. This gives the protein CASSEGSGVAGTDTQYF. The J gene is TRBJ2-3, the V gene TRBV10-2; TRBD2 agrees at 8 bases. In germline, CDR1 is WSHSY, CDR2 SAAADI. The CDR3 is 17 amino acids. V gave up 3 bases and J gave up 1 base; unmatched junction bases: 9.

The chain carries TRBV12-5 and TRBJ2-1; 7 positions match TRBD2. The germline V gene encodes CDR1 LGHNT and CDR2 FRNRAP. The V and J ends lost 6 bases and 3 bases, in that order; junction bases with no gene match: 17. The CDR3 has 18 residues. The CDR3 protein is CASGLPEGTRGIYNEQFF. CDR3 DNA sequence: TGTGCTAGTGGGCTCCCGGAGGGGACGCGGGGGATCTACAATGAGCAGTTCTTC.

The chain recombines TRBV6-1 with TRBJ1-2; 7 bases align to TRBD1. The V gene's germline CDR1 is MNHNS and CDR2 SASEGT. CDR3 length equals 16 residues. Losses at the gene ends were 0 bases for V and 3 bases for J; bases not matched to a gene: 7. In DNA, the CDR3 is TGTGCCAGCAGTGAAGCGTTGACAGGGACCTACTATGGCTACACCTTC. It specifies CASSEALTGTYYGYTF.

In its sample, this clone was seen once. The V and J genes are TRBV4-1 and TRBJ2-7, with D perhaps TRBD1 (7 bases). The CDR3 length is 15 residues. Germline assignment: CDR1 MGHRA and CDR2 YSYEKL. Trimming removed 6 bases from V and 2 bases from J, with 17 bases in between. CDR3 coding DNA: TGCGCCAGCAGTCACCGTCAGGGGGGTACCTACGAGCAGTACTTC. This gives the protein CASSHRQGGTYEQYF.

The chain carries TRBV11-2 and TRBJ2-3; 10 positions match TRBD2. Unmatched junction bases numbered 3, after V lost 2 bases and J lost 1 base. The CDR3 is 16 amino acids. Germline V gene sequence: CDR1 SGHAT, CDR2 FQNNGV. The CDR3 is CASSLLAGAGTDTQYF. Written as DNA, the CDR3 is TGTGCCAGCAGCTTACTAGCGGGGGCGGGCACAGATACGCAGTATTTT.

V gene TRBV2 combines with J gene TRBJ1-3; TRBD1 might be the D (6 bases). The V gene's germline CDR1 is SNHLY and CDR2 FYNNEI. Trimming removed 3 bases from V and 0 bases from J, with 9 bases in between. CDR3 length equals 15 residues. Here the CDR3 DNA reads TGTGCCAGCAGTGACAGGGGACGCTCTGGAAACACCATATATTTT. This sequence encodes CASSDRGRSGNTIYF.

The V and J genes are TRBV6-5 and TRBJ1-5, with a possible D match to TRBD1 (6 bases). Trimming took 6 bases from V and 4 from J, leaving 16 bases between them. Per germline, CDR1 MNHEY and CDR2 SVGAGI. The CDR3 totals 15 residues. CDR3 sequence (DNA): TGTGCCAGCAGCTCCGGGACAAGGGGGAATCAGCCCCAGCATTTT. Its translation: CASSSGTRGNQPQHF.

CDR3 loop: CASSYSARVDPGANVLTF. CDR3 in DNA: TGTGCCAGCAGTTACTCGGCGCGGGTCGACCCTGGGGCCAACGTCCTGACTTTC. V is TRBV6-2 or TRBV6-3 and J is TRBJ2-6; possible D gene TRBD2, 5 bases. Trimming took off 0 bases at V and 2 bases at J, with 14 bases between the two ends. Germline V CDR1 and CDR2: MNHEY, SVGEGT. The CDR3 is 18 residues long.

V is TRBV19 and J is TRBJ2-2; TRBD1 agrees at 7 bases. Germline V gene data show CDR1 as LNHDA and CDR2 as SQIVND (reference sequence). With V trimmed by 9 bases and J by 1 base, 8 bases remained unmatched. The CDR3 runs to 15 residues. This chain's CDR3 is CASNRGQRNTGELFF. CDR3 nucleotide sequence: TGTGCCAGCAATCGGGGACAGAGGAACACCGGGGAGCTGTTTTTT.

The genes are TRBV7-9 and TRBJ2-7, with D uncertain. Germline-derived CDR1 and CDR2 are SEHNR and FQNEAQ (reference sequence). This CDR3 region has 12 residues. V gave up 3 bases and J gave up 2 bases, with 5 bases separating them. The CDR3 DNA reads as TGTGCCAGCAGCTTCACAGCCTACGAGCAGTACTTC. Its protein product is CASSFTAYEQYF.